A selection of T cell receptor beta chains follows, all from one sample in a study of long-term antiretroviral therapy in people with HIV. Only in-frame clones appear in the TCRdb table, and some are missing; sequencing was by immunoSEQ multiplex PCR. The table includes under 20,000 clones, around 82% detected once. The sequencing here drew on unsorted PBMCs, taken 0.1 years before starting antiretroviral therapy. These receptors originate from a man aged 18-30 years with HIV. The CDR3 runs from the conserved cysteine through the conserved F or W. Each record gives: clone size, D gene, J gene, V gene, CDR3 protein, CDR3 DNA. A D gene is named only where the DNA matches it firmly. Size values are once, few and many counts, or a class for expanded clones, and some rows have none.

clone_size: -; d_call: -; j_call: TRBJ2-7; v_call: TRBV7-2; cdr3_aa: CASSLGGADYEQYF; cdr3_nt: TGTGCCAGCAGCTTAGGCGGGGCGGACTACGAGCAGTACTTC
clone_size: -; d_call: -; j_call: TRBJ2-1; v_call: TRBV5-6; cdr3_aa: CASSHPRMYNEQFF; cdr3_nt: TGTGCCAGCAGCCATCCACGGATGTACAATGAGCAGTTCTTC
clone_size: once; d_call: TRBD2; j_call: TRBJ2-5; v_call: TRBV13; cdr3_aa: CASSLLSAGVETQYF; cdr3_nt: TGTGCCAGCAGCTTACTGTCGGCGGGAGTGGAGACCCAGTACTTC
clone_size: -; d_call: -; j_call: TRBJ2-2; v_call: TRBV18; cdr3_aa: CASSPAGVRTGELFF; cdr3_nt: TGTGCCAGCTCACCTGCGGGCGTGAGGACCGGGGAGCTGTTTTTT
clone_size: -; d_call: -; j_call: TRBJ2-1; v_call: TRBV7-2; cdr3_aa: CASSLGGEDEQFF; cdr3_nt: TGTGCCAGCAGCTTAGGGGGTGAGGATGAGCAGTTCTTC
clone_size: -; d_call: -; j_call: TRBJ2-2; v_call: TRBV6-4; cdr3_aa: CASGGTPGTGELFF; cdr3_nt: TGTGCCAGCGGAGGGACTCCCGGCACCGGGGAGCTGTTTTTT
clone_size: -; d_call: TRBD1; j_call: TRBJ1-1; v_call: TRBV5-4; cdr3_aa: CASSGRGLGTEAFF; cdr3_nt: TGTGCCAGCAGCGGTAGGGGGCTGGGAACTGAAGCTTTCTTT
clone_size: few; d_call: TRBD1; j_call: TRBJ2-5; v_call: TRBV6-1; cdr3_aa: CASSDRDRAARETQYF; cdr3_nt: TGTGCCAGCAGTGACAGGGACAGGGCCGCCAGGGAGACCCAGTACTTC
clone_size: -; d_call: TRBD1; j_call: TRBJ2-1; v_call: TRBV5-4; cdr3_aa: CASSSGRTGAYNEQFF; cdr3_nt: TGTGCCAGCAGCTCTGGGCGGACAGGGGCATACAATGAGCAGTTCTTC
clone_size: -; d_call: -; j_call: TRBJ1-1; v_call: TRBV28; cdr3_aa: CASSTGIGPEAFF; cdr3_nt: TGTGCCAGCAGTACAGGGATTGGTCCTGAAGCTTTCTTT
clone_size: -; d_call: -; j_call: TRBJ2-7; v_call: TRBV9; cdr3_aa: CASSGGLGLTYEQYF; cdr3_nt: TGTGCCAGCAGCGGTGGCCTCGGGCTTACCTACGAGCAGTACTTC
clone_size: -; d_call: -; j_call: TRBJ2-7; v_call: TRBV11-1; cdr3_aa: CASSSDSYEQYF; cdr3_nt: TGTGCCAGCAGCTCGGACTCCTACGAGCAGTACTTC
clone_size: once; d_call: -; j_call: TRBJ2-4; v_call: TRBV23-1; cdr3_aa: CAGGQFHRPRPAEALAKNIQYF; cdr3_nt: TGCGCCGGAGGGCAGTTCCACAGGCCGAGACCAGCCGAAGCTCTAGCCAAAAACATTCAGTACTTC
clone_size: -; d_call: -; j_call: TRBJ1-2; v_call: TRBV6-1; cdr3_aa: CASRLINGYTF; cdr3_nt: TGTGCCAGCAGGCTTATTAACGGCTACACCTTC
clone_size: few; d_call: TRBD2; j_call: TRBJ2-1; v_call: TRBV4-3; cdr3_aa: CASSQVSLAGGPHNEQFF; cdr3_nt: TGCGCCAGCAGCCAAGTGTCTCTAGCGGGAGGGCCGCACAATGAGCAGTTCTTC
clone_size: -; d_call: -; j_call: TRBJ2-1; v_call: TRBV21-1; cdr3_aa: CASSPGTGGRAMKQFF; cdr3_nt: TGTGCCAGCAGCCCCGGAACAGGGGGAAGAGCTATGAAGCAGTTCTTC
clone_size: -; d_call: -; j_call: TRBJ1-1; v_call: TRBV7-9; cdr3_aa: CASSWGRNTEAFF; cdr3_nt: TGTGCCAGCAGCTGGGGACGGAACACTGAAGCTTTCTTT
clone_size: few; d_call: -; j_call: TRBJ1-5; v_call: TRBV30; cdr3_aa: CALSDEFNQPQHF; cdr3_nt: TGTGCCCTATCGGACGAGTTCAATCAGCCCCAGCATTTT
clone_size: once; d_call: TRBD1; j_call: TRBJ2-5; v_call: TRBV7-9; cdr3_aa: CASSLPTGEETQYF; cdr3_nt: TGTGCCAGCAGCCTCCCGACAGGGGAAGAGACCCAGTACTTC